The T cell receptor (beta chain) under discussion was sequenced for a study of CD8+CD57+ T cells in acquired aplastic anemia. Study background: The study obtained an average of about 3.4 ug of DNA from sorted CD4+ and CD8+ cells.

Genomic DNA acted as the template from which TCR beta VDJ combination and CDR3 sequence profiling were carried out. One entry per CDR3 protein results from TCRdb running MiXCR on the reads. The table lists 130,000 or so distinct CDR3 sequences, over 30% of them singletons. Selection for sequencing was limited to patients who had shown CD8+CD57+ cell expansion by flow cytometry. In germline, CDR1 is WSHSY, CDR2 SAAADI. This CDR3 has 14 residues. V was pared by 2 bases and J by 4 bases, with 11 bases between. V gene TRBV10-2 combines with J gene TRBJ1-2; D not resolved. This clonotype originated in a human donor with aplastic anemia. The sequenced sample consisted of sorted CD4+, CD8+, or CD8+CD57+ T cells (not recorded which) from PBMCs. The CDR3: CASSEEGRFYGYTF. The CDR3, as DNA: TGCGCCAGCAGTGAGGAGGGCAGATTCTATGGCTACACCTTC.